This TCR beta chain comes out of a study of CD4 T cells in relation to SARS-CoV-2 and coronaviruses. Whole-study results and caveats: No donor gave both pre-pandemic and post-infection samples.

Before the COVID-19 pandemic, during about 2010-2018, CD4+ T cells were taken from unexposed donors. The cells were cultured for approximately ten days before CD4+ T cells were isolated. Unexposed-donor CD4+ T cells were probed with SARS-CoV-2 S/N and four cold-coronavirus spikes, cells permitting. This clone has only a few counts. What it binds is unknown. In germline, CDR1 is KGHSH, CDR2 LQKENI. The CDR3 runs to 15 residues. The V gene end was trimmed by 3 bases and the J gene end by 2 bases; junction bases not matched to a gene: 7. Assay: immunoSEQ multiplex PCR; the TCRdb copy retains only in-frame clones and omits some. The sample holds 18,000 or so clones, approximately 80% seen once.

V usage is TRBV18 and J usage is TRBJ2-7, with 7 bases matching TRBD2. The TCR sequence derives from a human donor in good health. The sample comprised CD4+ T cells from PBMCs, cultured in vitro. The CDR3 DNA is TGTGCCAGCTCACCGAGTCTAGCGGAACCCTACGAGCAGTACTTC. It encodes CASSPSLAEPYEQYF.